Each of the 5 T cell receptor beta chains below was sequenced from the same sample in a study of blood T cell repertoires in COVID-19. Generated by immunoSEQ multiplex PCR, the TCRdb table keeps only in-frame clones and is missing some. This repertoire shows 110,000 to 150,000 clones, around four fifths found once; its top ten account for around 6.2%. Material: PBMCs or T cells enriched from blood (not recorded which). The receptors were sampled from a woman between 40 and 55 years old who had recovered from COVID-19.

The chain uses TRBV29-1 and TRBJ1-4, with D perhaps matching TRBD1 (6 bases). Germline V gene data show CDR1 as SQVTM and CDR2 as ANQGSEA. V lost 4 bases to trimming and J lost 0 bases, with 6 bases between them. This CDR3 is built from 13 residues. This CDR3 is CSVGDTTNEKLFF. In DNA form, the CDR3 reads TGCAGCGTTGGGGACACAACTAATGAAAAACTGTTTTTT.

CDR3 in amino acids: CASSSPGGNTEAFF. DNA of the CDR3: TGCGCCAGCAGCTCCCCAGGGGGGAACACTGAAGCTTTCTTT. The rearrangement joins TRBV5-1 to TRBJ1-1; 7 nucleotides agree with TRBD1. Per germline, CDR1 SGHRS and CDR2 YFSETQ. With 3 bases clipped from V and 1 base from J, the junction kept 3 bases outside the gene matches. This CDR3 comprises 14 residues.

V and J are TRBV18 and TRBJ1-4, with no clear D. V was trimmed by 7 bases and J by 10 bases, leaving 31 bases between them. The CDR3 consists of 18 residues. The germline gives CDR1 KGHSH, CDR2 LQKENI. The CDR3 here is CASCSGPQHSLKRGKLFF. In DNA form, the CDR3 reads TGTGCCAGCTGCTCGGGCCCGCAGCATTCCTTGAAACGGGGAAAACTGTTTTTT.

The rearrangement links TRBV5-4 to TRBJ2-7; D may be TRBD1 (6 bases). The germline V gene has CDR1 SGHNT and CDR2 YYREEE (reference sequence). V lost 4 bases, J lost 5 bases, and 10 bases lay in between. The CDR3 runs 12 residues. In DNA, the CDR3 is TGTGCCAGCAGCACAGGGTCCCACGAGCAGTACTTC. Its protein product is CASSTGSHEQYF.

This chain uses TRBV5-6 with TRBJ1-2; D call uncertain. Germline V lookup: CDR1 SGHDT, CDR2 YYEEEE. The V gene lost 0 bases and the J gene lost 4 bases, with 10 bases spanning the gap. CDR3 length: 14 amino acids. The CDR3 DNA sequence: TGTGCCAGCAGCTTGGGGGGAGCTCGCTATGGCTACACCTTC. Translation: CASSLGGARYGYTF.